The T cell receptor (beta chain) described here comes from a study of blood T cell repertoires in COVID-19. Study at large: Whether acute or convalescent, the COVID-19 samples came from the United States, Italy and Spain. PBMCs, B-cell-depleted T cells, or T cells were the source of the cDNA or gDNA that made up the material.

As originally analysed: Amplified reference gene primers provided the basis for estimating nucleated cell counts. TCRdb's table, derived via immunoSEQ multiplex PCR, lists solely in-frame clones and lacks some. V and J calls and clone size are copied from that table; D and trimming were computed from the DNA. The repertoire holds approximately 67,000 clones, with 80% to 90% as singletons. Trimming stripped 7 bases from V and 5 bases from J, with 9 bases between. CDR1 SGHTA and CDR2 FQGNSA come from the germline V gene. The CDR3 is 12 amino acids. This chain uses TRBV7-2 with TRBJ2-1; a weak D match, TRBD1 (6 bases). Source material: peripheral blood. The TCR comes from a man in his forties or fifties with active COVID-19. The CDR3, as DNA: TGTGCCAGCAACAGGGACCACAATGAGCAGTTCTTC. Residues: CASNRDHNEQFF.